Here is one T cell receptor beta chain with its context. Its specificity is not known. This sample is part of a study of beta chain features in type 1 diabetes. The CDR3 spans 13 residues. V gave up 6 bases and J gave up 5 bases; unmatched junction bases: 6. Germline CDR1 reads LNHDA; CDR2 reads SQIVND (reference sequence). Via CD45RO/CCR7/CD25/CD127/CD95/CD27, cells of the CD4+ naive, central memory, regulatory and stem cell-like memory subsets were sorted. Expressed TCRB transcripts were sequenced because the isolated RNA had all been reverse transcribed beforehand. Clones were read by immunoSEQ multiplex PCR, and TCRdb kept only the in-frame ones, dropping some. The repertoire holds about 340,000 clones, with approximately 15% as singletons. Findings and caveats of the study: At VDJ recombination sites, type 1 diabetes patients had fewer insertions and more deleted nucleotides. Type 1 diabetes patients had TCRB CDR3s that were shorter (moderately but significantly so) in all four CD4+ subsets. cDNA sequencing could over-represent cells with high TCR expression.

Sequences were obtained from naive CD4+ T cells from blood. The V gene is TRBV19, the J gene TRBJ2-7, with 8 bases aligning to TRBD1. The clonotype comes from a woman aged 18-29 years with type 1 diabetes. DNA for the CDR3: TGTGCCAGTAGCGACAGGGGCGAGAACGAGCAGTACTTC. It specifies CASSDRGENEQYF. The variable domain in full, completed from reference TRBV19 and TRBJ2-7, reads DGGITQSPKYLFRKEGQNVTLSCEQNLNHDAMYWYRQDPGQGLRLIYYSQIVNDFQKGDIAEGYSVSREKKESFPLTVTSAQKNPTAFYLCASSDRGENEQYFGPGTRLTVT.